This T cell receptor (beta chain) was retrieved from a study of blood T cell repertoires in COVID-19. About the research overall: Sites across the United States, Italy and Spain contributed samples from acute and convalescent COVID-19.

The table came from immunoSEQ multiplex PCR; TCRdb's copy has only in-frame clones and leaves some out. The profile shows around 480,000 clones, around 90% of them singletons. The germline V and J ends were trimmed by 0 bases and 3 bases, with 21 bases remaining between them. CDR1 and CDR2 (germline): SGHTS, YDEGEE. The CDR3 has 18 residues. Two negative PCRs, clearance, or symptom resolution were required of recovered Cohort 3 donors. Specimen: PBMCs or T cells enriched from blood (not recorded which). This sequence was found in a woman between 18 and 29 years old who had recovered from COVID-19. The V gene is TRBV5-8, the J gene TRBJ1-2; D unresolved. The chain's CDR3 is CASSLVRRVWAPDYGYTF. As DNA, the CDR3 is TGTGCCAGCAGCTTGGTTAGGCGGGTCTGGGCTCCTGACTATGGCTACACCTTC.